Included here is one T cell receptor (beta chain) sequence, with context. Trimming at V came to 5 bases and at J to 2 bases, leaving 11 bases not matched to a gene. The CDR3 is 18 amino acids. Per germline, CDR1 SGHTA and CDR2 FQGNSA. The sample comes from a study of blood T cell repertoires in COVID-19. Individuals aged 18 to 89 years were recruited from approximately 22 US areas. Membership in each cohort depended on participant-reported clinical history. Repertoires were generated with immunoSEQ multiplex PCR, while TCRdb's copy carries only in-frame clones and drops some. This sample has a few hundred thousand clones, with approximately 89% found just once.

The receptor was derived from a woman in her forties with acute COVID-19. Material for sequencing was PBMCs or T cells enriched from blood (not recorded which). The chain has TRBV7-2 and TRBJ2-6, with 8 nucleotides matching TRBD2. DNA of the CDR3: TGTGCCAGCAGCGCTAGAAGCTTAGCGGGAACTGGGGCCAACGTCCTGACTTTC. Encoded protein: CASSARSLAGTGANVLTF.